This is a list of T cell receptor beta chains from one sample in a study of T cell responses to AZD1222 COVID-19 vaccine. TCRdb keeps only in-frame clones here, not all; method: immunoSEQ multiplex PCR. This sample carries about 120,000 clones, roughly nine tenths of them seen once, and the ten largest clones take roughly 9.8%. Sequenced here: peripheral blood, sampled on day 0 of AZD1222 vaccination. These receptors were taken from an adult in good health. The conserved cysteine and the conserved F or W are not part of the CDR3 here. Fields, in order: V gene, J gene, CDR3 protein.

TRBV24-1	TRBJ1-5	ATSDSWENQPQH
TRBV5-4	TRBJ2-7	ASSLVILAGGRYEQY
TRBV7-6	TRBJ2-7	ASSLEGGARSGEQY
TRBV5-1	TRBJ1-1	ASSWGSGNTEAF
TRBV7-9	TRBJ2-1	ASSRTGEGYNEQF
TRBV19	TRBJ1-5	ASTPGQSNQPQH
TRBV18	TRBJ1-2	ASSPNAGNYGYT
TRBV19	TRBJ2-5	ASNRQGETQY
TRBV6-8	TRBJ2-4	ASRTGRLNIQY
TRBV5-1	TRBJ2-7	ASSPGGTGAYEQY
TRBV27	TRBJ2-7	ASSLVGGAYEQY
TRBV18	TRBJ1-2	ASSDSLAGGGYT
TRBV19	TRBJ1-3	ASSQDGYLSGNTIY
TRBV6-5	TRBJ1-1	ASSYTGGTEAF
TRBV7-3	TRBJ1-1	ASSLRQFTEAF
TRBV6-6	TRBJ1-5	ASEGAGNNQPQH
TRBV7-2	TRBJ2-2	ASSPSGGAGELF
TRBV30	TRBJ1-5	AWSKYADQPQH
TRBV12-3/TRBV12-4	TRBJ1-1	ASSLRTGIEAF
TRBV27	TRBJ1-1	ASSLSTGLGTEAF
TRBV6-5	TRBJ1-5	ASSTRSNQPQH
TRBV4-1	TRBJ2-1	ASSQDLERGRTYNEQF
TRBV10-1	TRBJ2-3	ASSVVVADTQY
TRBV30	TRBJ2-7	LGGPKGGEQY
TRBV4-2	TRBJ1-1	ASSQGRRAEAF
TRBV11-3	TRBJ2-5	ASSLVPEQETQY
TRBV27	TRBJ1-6	ASRWGTDNSPLH
TRBV9	TRBJ1-3	ASSVDGRVGNTIY
TRBV3-1/TRBV3-2	TRBJ1-1	ASSTTLFSTEAF
TRBV28	TRBJ1-1	ASSMPDRGTEAF
TRBV12-5	TRBJ1-5	ASGLVLAGGSRQPQH
TRBV6-5	TRBJ2-7	ASSKTSWEQY
TRBV28	TRBJ1-2	ASSLSGGVGGYT
TRBV7-6	TRBJ1-1	ASSSGRPLNTEAF
TRBV4-3	TRBJ1-3	ASSRNTGGGNTIY
TRBV19	TRBJ1-1	ASSIDGVRGLAEAF
TRBV14	TRBJ2-2	ASSQEGDSKTGELF
TRBV12-5	TRBJ1-2	ASGLGYYGYT
TRBV2	TRBJ2-7	ASSPVLGYEQY
TRBV27	TRBJ2-7	ASSLWALGSYEQY
TRBV6-5	TRBJ2-4	ASSYSGGGRNIQY
TRBV19	TRBJ1-1	ASSISVMNTEAF
TRBV20-1	TRBJ1-4	SASSDLEKLF
TRBV18	TRBJ2-5	ASSRRGGEQETQY
TRBV28	TRBJ1-4	ASESGVTNEKLF
TRBV9	TRBJ2-3	ASSPTSGAEDTQY
TRBV7-2	TRBJ1-4	ASSPNQRGSNEKLF
TRBV6-5	TRBJ2-4	ASQQTEQY